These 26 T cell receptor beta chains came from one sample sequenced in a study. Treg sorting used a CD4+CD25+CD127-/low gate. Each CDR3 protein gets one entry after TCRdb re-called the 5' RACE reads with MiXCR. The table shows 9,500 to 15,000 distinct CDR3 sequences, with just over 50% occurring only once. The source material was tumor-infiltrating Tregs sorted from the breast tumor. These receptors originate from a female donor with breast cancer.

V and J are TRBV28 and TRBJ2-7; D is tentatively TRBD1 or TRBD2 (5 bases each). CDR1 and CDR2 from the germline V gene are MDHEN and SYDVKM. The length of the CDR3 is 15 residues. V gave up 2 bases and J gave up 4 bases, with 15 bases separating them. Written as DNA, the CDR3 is TGTGCCAGCAGTTTACCCGGGGACGTGGTATACGAGCAGTACTTC. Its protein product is CASSLPGDVVYEQYF.

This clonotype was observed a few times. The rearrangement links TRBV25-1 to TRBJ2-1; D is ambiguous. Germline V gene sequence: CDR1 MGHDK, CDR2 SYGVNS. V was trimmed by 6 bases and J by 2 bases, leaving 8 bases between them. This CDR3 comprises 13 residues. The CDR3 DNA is TGTGCCAGCAGCCCACACGCCTACAATGAGCAGTTCTTC. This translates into CASSPHAYNEQFF.

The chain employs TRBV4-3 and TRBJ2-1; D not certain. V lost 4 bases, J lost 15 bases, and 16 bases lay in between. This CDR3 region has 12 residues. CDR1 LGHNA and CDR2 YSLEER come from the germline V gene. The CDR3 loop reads CASSPNRVIRFF. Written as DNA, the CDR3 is TGCGCCAGCAGCCCAAACCGGGTTATTCGGTTCTTC.

CDR3 amino acids: CASVSRGRVGEQFF. The CDR3 coding sequence is TGTGCCAGCGTCTCAAGGGGCCGAGTTGGGGAGCAGTTCTTC. This rearrangement joins TRBV6-2 or TRBV6-3 to TRBJ2-1; TRBD1 might be the D (5 bases). The CDR3 has 14 amino acids. V lost 8 bases and J 10 bases, leaving 21 bases between the germline ends. Germline V gene sequence: CDR1 MNHEY, CDR2 SVGEGT.

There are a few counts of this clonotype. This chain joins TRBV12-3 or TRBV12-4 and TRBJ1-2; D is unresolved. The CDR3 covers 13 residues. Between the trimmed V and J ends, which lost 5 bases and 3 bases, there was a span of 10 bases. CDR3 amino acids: CASSIRTDYGYTF. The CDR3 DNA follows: TGTGCCAGCAGTATACGGACGGACTATGGCTACACCTTC.

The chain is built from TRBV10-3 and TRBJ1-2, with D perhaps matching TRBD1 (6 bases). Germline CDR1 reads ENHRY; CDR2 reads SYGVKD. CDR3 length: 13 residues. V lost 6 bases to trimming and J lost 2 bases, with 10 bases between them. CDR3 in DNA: TGTGCCATCAGCCCACAGGGAAACTATGGCTACACCTTC. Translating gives CAISPQGNYGYTF.

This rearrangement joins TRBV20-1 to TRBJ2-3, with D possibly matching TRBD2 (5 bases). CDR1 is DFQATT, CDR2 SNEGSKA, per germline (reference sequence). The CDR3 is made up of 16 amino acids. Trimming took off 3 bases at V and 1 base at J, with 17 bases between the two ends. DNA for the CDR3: TGCAGTGCTAGGACCTTTGAGGGATCGGGCACAGATACGCAGTATTTT. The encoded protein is CSARTFEGSGTDTQYF.

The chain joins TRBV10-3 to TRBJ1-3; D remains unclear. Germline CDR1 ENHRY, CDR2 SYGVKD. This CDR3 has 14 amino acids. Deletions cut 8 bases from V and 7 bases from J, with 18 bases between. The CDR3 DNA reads TGTGCCATCCGATCCGGACCGCGAAATAACACCATATATTTT. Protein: CAIRSGPRNNTIYF.

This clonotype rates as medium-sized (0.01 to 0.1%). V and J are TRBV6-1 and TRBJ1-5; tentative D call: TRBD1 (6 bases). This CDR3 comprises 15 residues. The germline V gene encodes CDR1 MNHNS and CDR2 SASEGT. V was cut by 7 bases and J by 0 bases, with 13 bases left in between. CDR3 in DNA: TGTGCCAGCACCCGAGCAGGGGATAGCAATCAGCCCCAGCATTTT. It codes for CASTRAGDSNQPQHF.

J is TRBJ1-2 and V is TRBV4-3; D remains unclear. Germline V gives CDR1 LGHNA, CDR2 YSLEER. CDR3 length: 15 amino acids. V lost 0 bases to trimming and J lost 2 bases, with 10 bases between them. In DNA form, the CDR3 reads TGCGCCAGCAGCCAAGAAGGTCGAGGGAACTATGGCTACACCTTC. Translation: CASSQEGRGNYGYTF.

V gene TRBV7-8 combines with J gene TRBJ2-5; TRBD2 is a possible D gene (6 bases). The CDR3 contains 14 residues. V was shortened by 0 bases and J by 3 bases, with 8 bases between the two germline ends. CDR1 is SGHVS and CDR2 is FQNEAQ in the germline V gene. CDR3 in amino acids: CASSLAGLEETQYF. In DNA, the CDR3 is TGTGCCAGCAGCTTAGCGGGACTGGAAGAGACCCAGTACTTC.

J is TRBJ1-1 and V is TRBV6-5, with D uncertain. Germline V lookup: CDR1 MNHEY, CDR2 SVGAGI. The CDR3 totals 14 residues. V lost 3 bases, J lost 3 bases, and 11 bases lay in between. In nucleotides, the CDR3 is TGTGCCAGCAGTTATCATGGGAGGGACACTGAAGCTTTCTTT. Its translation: CASSYHGRDTEAFF.

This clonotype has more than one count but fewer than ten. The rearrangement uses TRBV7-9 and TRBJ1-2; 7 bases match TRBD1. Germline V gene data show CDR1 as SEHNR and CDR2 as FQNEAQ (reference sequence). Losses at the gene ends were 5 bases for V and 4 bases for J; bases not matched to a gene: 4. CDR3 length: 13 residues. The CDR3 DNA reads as TGTGCCAGCAGCGAGGGACAGAGCTATGGCTACACCTTC. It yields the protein CASSEGQSYGYTF.

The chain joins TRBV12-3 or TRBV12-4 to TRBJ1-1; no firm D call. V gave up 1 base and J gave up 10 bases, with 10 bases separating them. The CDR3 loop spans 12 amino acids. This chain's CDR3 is CASSLGRGGAFF. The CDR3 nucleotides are TGTGCCAGCAGTTTAGGGCGAGGAGGAGCTTTCTTT.

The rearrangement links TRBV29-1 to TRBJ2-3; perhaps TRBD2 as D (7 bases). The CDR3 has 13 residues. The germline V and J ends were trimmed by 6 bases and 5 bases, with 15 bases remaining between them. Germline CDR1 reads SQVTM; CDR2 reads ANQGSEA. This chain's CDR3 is CSVGEGGRDTQYF. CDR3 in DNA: TGCAGCGTCGGGGAGGGGGGCAGAGATACGCAGTATTTT.

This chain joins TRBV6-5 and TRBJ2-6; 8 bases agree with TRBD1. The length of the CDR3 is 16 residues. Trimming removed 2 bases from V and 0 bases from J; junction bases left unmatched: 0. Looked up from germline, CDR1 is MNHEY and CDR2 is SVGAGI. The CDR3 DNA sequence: TGTGCCAGCAGTTACACAGGGGGCTCTGGGGCCAACGTCCTGACTTTC. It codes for CASSYTGGSGANVLTF.

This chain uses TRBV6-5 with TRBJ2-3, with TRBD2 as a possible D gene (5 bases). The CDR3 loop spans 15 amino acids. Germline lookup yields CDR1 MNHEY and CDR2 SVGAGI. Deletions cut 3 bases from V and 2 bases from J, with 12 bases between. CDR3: CASSYRVGDTDTQYF. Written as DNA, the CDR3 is TGTGCCAGCAGTTATAGGGTCGGGGACACAGATACGCAGTATTTT.

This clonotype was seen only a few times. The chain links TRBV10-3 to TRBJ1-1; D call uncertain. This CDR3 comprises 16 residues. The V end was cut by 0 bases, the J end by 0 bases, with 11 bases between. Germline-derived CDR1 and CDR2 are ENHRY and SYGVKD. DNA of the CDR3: TGTGCCATCAGTGAGTCGAGTGAGGTTCTGAACACTGAAGCTTTCTTT. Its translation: CAISESSEVLNTEAFF.

The CDR3 sequence: CASSKTGTPEQFF. CDR3 nucleotides: TGTGCCAGCAGCAAAACCGGGACCCCCGAGCAGTTCTTC. This chain links TRBV7-9 with TRBJ2-1; perhaps D is TRBD1 or TRBD2 (5 bases each). CDR3 length equals 13 residues. The V gene's germline CDR1 is SEHNR and CDR2 FQNEAQ (reference sequence). Trimming pared 5 bases from V and 10 bases from J, leaving 15 bases between.

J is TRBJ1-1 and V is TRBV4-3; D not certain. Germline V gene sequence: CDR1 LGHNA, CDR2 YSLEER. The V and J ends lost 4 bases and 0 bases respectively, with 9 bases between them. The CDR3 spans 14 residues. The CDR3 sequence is CASSPGRLNTEAFF. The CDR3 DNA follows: TGCGCCAGCAGCCCCGGACGGTTGAACACTGAAGCTTTCTTT.

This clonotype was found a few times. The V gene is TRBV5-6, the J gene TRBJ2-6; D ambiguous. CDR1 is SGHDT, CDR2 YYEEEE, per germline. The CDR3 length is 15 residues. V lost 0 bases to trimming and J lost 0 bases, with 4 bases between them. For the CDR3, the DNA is TGTGCCAGCAGCTTGGAACTCTCTGGGGCCAACGTCCTGACTTTC. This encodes CASSLELSGANVLTF.

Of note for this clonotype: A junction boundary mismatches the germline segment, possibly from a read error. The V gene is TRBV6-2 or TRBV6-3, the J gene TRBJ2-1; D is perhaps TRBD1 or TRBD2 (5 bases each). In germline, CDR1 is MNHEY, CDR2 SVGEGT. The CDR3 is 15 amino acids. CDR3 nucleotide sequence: TGTGCCAGCTCTCTTCGTTGGGGGAATTACAATGAGCAATTCTTC. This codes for CASSLRWGNYNEQFF.

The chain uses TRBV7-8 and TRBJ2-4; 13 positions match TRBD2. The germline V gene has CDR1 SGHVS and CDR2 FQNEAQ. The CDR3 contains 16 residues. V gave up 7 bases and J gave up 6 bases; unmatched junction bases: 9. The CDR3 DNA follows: TGTGCCAGCATCGACAGACTAGCGGGAGGTAGAAACATTCAGTACTTC. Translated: CASIDRLAGGRNIQYF.

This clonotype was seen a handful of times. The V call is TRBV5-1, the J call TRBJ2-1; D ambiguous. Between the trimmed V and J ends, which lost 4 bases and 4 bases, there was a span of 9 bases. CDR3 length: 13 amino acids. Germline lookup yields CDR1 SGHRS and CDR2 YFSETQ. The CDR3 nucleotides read TGCGCCAGCAGCCCCCGACCGTACAATGAGCAGTTCTTC. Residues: CASSPRPYNEQFF.

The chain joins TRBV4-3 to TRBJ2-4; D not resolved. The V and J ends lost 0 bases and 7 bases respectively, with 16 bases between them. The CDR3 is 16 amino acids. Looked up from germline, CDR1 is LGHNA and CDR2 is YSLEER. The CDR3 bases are TGCGCCAGCAGCCAAGATCTCGACCTAGGTGGGAACATTCAGTACTTC. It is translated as CASSQDLDLGGNIQYF.

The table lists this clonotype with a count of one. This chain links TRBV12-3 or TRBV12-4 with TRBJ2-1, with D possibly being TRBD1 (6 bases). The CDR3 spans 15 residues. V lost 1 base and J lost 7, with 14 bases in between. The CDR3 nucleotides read TGTGCCAGCAGTTTAGACAGGGTCCATGGGAATGAGCAGTTCTTC. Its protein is CASSLDRVHGNEQFF.